Sequencing of this TCR beta chain was carried out in a study of tumor-infiltrating lymphocytes in primary liver carcinoma. Regarding the study as a whole: Tumor tissue displayed a significantly greater top-250-clone fraction than blood (p = 0.039).

TCR beta cDNA was reverse-transcribed from around 0.55 ug of total RNA. The reaction used a constant-region primer and ProtoScript II reverse transcriptase. Slightly modified ARM-PCR with three nested multiplex PCR rounds yielded TCR beta libraries. Primers for the first two PCR rounds were TRBV1-TRBV30 forward primers and a C-beta reverse primer (about 11 cycles per round). TCRdb reprocessed the multiplex PCR reads with MiXCR, giving one entry per CDR3 protein. The repertoire includes under 110,000 distinct CDR3 sequences, around two thirds of them detected once, and more than 10% sits in the top ten. Unsorted bulk tissue (roughly 17-34 mg) underwent RNA and DNA co-extraction. Germline values: CDR1 SGHVS, CDR2 FQNEAQ. This CDR3 is built from 15 residues. Concerning this clonotype: Its antigen is still unknown. The junction departs from germline at one end; a sequencing error may be responsible.

Sequences were obtained from liver tumor tissue from sampling region 2. The subset was: tumor region T2, inferior pole. The sequence was collected from a woman aged 55-70 years with primary liver carcinoma and hepatitis B virus infection. The genes are TRBV7-8 and TRBJ1-2, with no clear D. The CDR3 here is CAISPGASVNYGYTF. CDR3 nucleotides: TGTGCCATCAGCCCGGGAGCCAGCGTCAACTATGGCTACACCTTC.